This section outlines one TCR beta chain sequence together with its context. With 5 bases removed from V and 6 bases from J, the gap between germline ends came to 11 bases. CDR1 and CDR2 from the germline V gene are SQVTM and ANQGSEA. This CDR3 has 13 residues. The data derive from a study of blood T cell repertoires in COVID-19. Study summary: COVID-19 samples from acute and convalescent phases originated in the United States, Italy and Spain. PBMCs, B-cell-depleted T cells, or T cells were the source of the cDNA or gDNA that made up the material.

Source study methods: The assay estimated nucleated cells by amplifying reference gene primers. TCRdb's table, derived via immunoSEQ multiplex PCR, lists solely in-frame clones and lacks some. From that table come the V and J calls and clone size; the DNA was used to work out D and trimming. The sample has tens of thousands of clones, nearly 75% seen once. The chain links TRBV29-1 to TRBJ1-6; D uncertain. The sample was peripheral blood. The receptor was isolated from a human donor in a cohort sampled during active or convalescent COVID-19. Here the CDR3 reads CSVREGSNSPLHF. The CDR3 DNA is TGCAGCGTTCGGGAGGGTAGTAATTCACCCCTCCACTTT.